These T cell receptor beta chains were read from a single sample in a study of T cells in Graves' hyperthyroidism and ophthalmopathy. TCRdb passed the multiplex PCR reads through MiXCR, listing each CDR3 protein once. The sample consists of roughly 330,000 distinct CDR3 sequences, roughly 15% of them appearing once. The sample taken for sequencing was blood. These receptors all stem from a man under 40 with Graves' hyperthyroidism. The CDR3 runs from the conserved cysteine through the conserved F or W. A D gene is named only where the DNA matches it firmly. Clone size appears in some rows only: once, few, many, or a class for an expanded clone.

j_call d_call clone_size v_call cdr3_nt cdr3_aa
TRBJ2-1 . many TRBV5-1 TGCGCCAGCAGCTTGGAACCCGCAAAATACAATGAGCAGTTCTTC CASSLEPAKYNEQFF
TRBJ1-3 . few TRBV10-2 TGCGCCAGCAGGAGGTCTGGAAACACCATATATTTT CASRRSGNTIYF
TRBJ2-5 TRBD2 many TRBV20-1 TGCAGTGCAAACACCGGACTAGCGGATCAAGAGACCCAGTACTTC CSANTGLADQETQYF
TRBJ2-7 . many TRBV5-6 TGTGCCAGCAGCTTAAAGTCCTACGAGCAGTACTTC CASSLKSYEQYF
TRBJ1-5 . many TRBV6-1 TGTGCCAGCAGTGAAATGGGGGGCTGGACTCCCTCCAATCAGCCCCAGCATTTT CASSEMGGWTPSNQPQHF
TRBJ2-2 . . TRBV12-3/TRBV12-4 TGTGCCAGCAGTTCTAGGGGGGAATGGGGCGGGGAGCTGTTTTTT CASSSRGEWGGELFF
TRBJ2-7 TRBD2 many TRBV28 TGTGCCAGCAGTTTGCTAGCGGGAGGGCCTAACGAGCAGTACTTC CASSLLAGGPNEQYF
TRBJ2-5 . many TRBV19 TGTGCCAGTAGAGAGGGGGGTTTGGAGACCCAGTACTTC CASREGGLETQYF
TRBJ2-2 . . TRBV5-4 TGTGCCAGCAAGTCCGCGGCCCTGAACACCGGGGAGCTGTTTTTT CASKSAALNTGELFF
TRBJ2-1 . few TRBV6-1 TGTGCCAGCAGTGAAGTTCCGGGCTCCTACAATGAGCAGTTCTTC CASSEVPGSYNEQFF
TRBJ2-3 TRBD2 . TRBV20-1 TGCAGTGCCCGTTCGACTAGCGGGTACACAGATACGCAGTATTTT CSARSTSGYTDTQYF
TRBJ2-7 TRBD2 . TRBV4-1 TGCGCCAGCAGCCAATCTCCGGCTAGCGGGAGGGCCGGTTCCTACGAGCAGTACTTC CASSQSPASGRAGSYEQYF
TRBJ1-4 . . TRBV9 TGTGCCAGCAGCGTCTCCCAAGCGGCAACTAATGAAAAACTGTTTTTT CASSVSQAATNEKLFF
TRBJ2-1 . many TRBV12-3/TRBV12-4 TGTGCCAGCAGTTCCCCCCCGGCGGGTGGGGCCTACAATGAGCAGTTCTTC CASSSPPAGGAYNEQFF
TRBJ2-7 TRBD1 few TRBV12-3/TRBV12-4 TGTGCCAGCAATGACAGGGCCTACGAGCAGTACTTC CASNDRAYEQYF
TRBJ1-1 . many TRBV6-5 TGTGCCAGCAGTTACGGGGGGCGCCGGACTGAAGCTTTCTTT CASSYGGRRTEAFF
TRBJ2-3 . . TRBV5-1 TGCGCCAGCAGCTTGGTGGCCGGCAGAGATACGCAGTATTTT CASSLVAGRDTQYF
TRBJ1-1 TRBD1 many TRBV29-1 TGCAGCGTCGACACGACAGGGTTTGAAGCTTTCTTT CSVDTTGFEAFF
TRBJ1-1 TRBD1 many TRBV12-3/TRBV12-4 TGTGCCAGCAGTAGGCCAGGGGGATTGAGCACTGAAGCTTTCTTT CASSRPGGLSTEAFF
TRBJ2-3 . many TRBV11-2 TGTGCCAGCAGCTCAATAAACGCAGATACGCAGTATTTT CASSSINADTQYF
TRBJ2-4 . many TRBV28 TGTGCCAGCAGCCGGGGACTTTCAGCCAAAAACATTCAGTACTTC CASSRGLSAKNIQYF
TRBJ1-2 TRBD1 many TRBV5-1 TGCGCCAGCAGCCAGTTACTGACAGGGGGAGATGGCTACACCTTC CASSQLLTGGDGYTF
TRBJ1-1 . . TRBV19 TGTGCCAGTATGAGGACATTTAGGAGCACTGAAGCTTTCTTT CASMRTFRSTEAFF
TRBJ2-1 . many TRBV30 TGTGCCTGGAGGCCCCTAAAGGCCGATTACAATGAGCAGTTCTTC CAWRPLKADYNEQFF
TRBJ2-2 TRBD1 . TRBV18 TGTGCCAGCTCACCAGAGGGGGCTGCCGGGGAGCTGTTTTTT CASSPEGAAGELFF
TRBJ1-1 . . TRBV6-5 TGTGCCAGCAATTTTCAGAGCCTCAGGGGAACTGAAGCTTTCTTT CASNFQSLRGTEAFF
TRBJ1-5 . . TRBV24-1 TGTGCCACCAGCGATGGGCCAGGGAATCAGCCCCAGCATTTT CATSDGPGNQPQHF
TRBJ2-7 TRBD1 . TRBV6-1 TGTGCCAGCAGTGGCCGGGACAGGGGGCCCTTACTCCCATACGAGCAGTACTTC CASSGRDRGPLLPYEQYF
TRBJ1-6 . . TRBV14 TGTGCCAGCAGCCAGGGATATAATTCACCCCTCCACTTT CASSQGYNSPLHF
TRBJ2-7 . few TRBV5-6 TGTGCCAGCAGCCAAAGACCCGCAGGCTACGAGCAGTACTTC CASSQRPAGYEQYF
TRBJ2-7 . . TRBV20-1 TGCAGTGCCCGGCTAGCTTACGAGCAGTACTTC CSARLAYEQYF
TRBJ1-1 . . TRBV6-1 TGTGCCAGCATTTCCTCGAGGCAGGGAGGCACTGAAGCTTTCTTT CASISSRQGGTEAFF
TRBJ2-2 . many TRBV5-1 TGCGCCAGCAGCTTTCTTTCGAGGGTTCCCGGGGAGCTGTTTTTT CASSFLSRVPGELFF
TRBJ1-1 . . TRBV5-4 TGTGCCAGCAGCTTAGGCCCCTGGACTTTCTTT CASSLGPWTFF
TRBJ2-3 . . TRBV12-3/TRBV12-4 TGTGCCAGCAGTTTAGAGCCAGGGGCTTTGACAGATACGCAGTATTTT CASSLEPGALTDTQYF
TRBJ2-1 . few TRBV7-9 TGTGCCAGCAGCTCAGAGACAGCCGGCGATGAGCAGTTCTTC CASSSETAGDEQFF
TRBJ1-2 TRBD1 many TRBV11-2 TGTGCCAGCAGCTTAGCCCCGGGACAGACTGCCTATGGCTACACCTTC CASSLAPGQTAYGYTF
TRBJ1-4 . . TRBV12-3/TRBV12-4 TGTGCCAGCAGTTTACAGCTAGTAGGGGAAAGACTGTTTTTT CASSLQLVGERLFF
TRBJ2-2 . . TRBV24-1 TGTGCCACCAGTGATTTGGAGGGTTCGAACGGGGAGCTGTTTTTT CATSDLEGSNGELFF
TRBJ2-3 . many TRBV20-1 TGCAGTGCCCTCACACCCCGAGGGACAGATACGCAGTATTTT CSALTPRGTDTQYF
TRBJ2-2 TRBD2 . TRBV9 TGTGCCAGCAGAGGCGGGGGAGCGGCGAACACCGGGGAGCTGTTTTTT CASRGGGAANTGELFF
TRBJ1-2 . . TRBV5-1 TGCGCCAGCAGCTTGGTGGGGAGCCGTAACTATGGCTACACCTTC CASSLVGSRNYGYTF
TRBJ2-3 . few TRBV28 TGTGCCAGCAGTTTAACTCTAGTGGGCACAGATACGCAGTATTTT CASSLTLVGTDTQYF
TRBJ2-7 TRBD2 many TRBV30 TGTGCCTGGAGTGGAAGCGGGGACTCCTACGAGCAGTACTTC CAWSGSGDSYEQYF
TRBJ2-4 TRBD1 once TRBV5-1 TGCGCCAGCAGCTTGGGGACAGGAAACATTCAGTACTTC CASSLGTGNIQYF
TRBJ2-1 . . TRBV5-1 TGCGCCAGCAGCATACAGGGCAATGAGCAGTTCTTC CASSIQGNEQFF
TRBJ1-4 . . TRBV25-1 TGTGCCGGCGGGACACCTGAAAAACTGTTTTTT CAGGTPEKLFF
TRBJ2-7 . . TRBV6-1 TGTGCCAGCGTTGGGGGAGTGGACGAGCAGTACTTC CASVGGVDEQYF
TRBJ1-2 TRBD1 . TRBV27 TGTGCCAGCAGTTTACGCGACAGGGGGAGAAACTATGGCTACACCTTC CASSLRDRGRNYGYTF
TRBJ2-7 . few TRBV4-1 TGCGCCAGCAGCCAATTCACAAGGGGACCTCACTACGAGCAGTACTTC CASSQFTRGPHYEQYF
TRBJ1-2 . . TRBV28 TGTGCCAGCAGTTTCTCTAGCGGGAGCCGGGGGGCTAACTATGGCTACACCTTC CASSFSSGSRGANYGYTF
TRBJ2-3 . few TRBV3-1 TGTGCCAGCAGCTCGGAGGGGCTTAGGGATACGCAGTATTTT CASSSEGLRDTQYF
TRBJ2-1 . . TRBV5-1 TGCCCCAGCAGCTTAGACGGGAACTCCTACAATGAGCAGTTCTTC CPSSLDGNSYNEQFF
TRBJ1-1 . many TRBV20-1 TGCAGTGCTGGGCCAGGGCCATCGAACACTGAAGCTTTCTTT CSAGPGPSNTEAFF
TRBJ2-5 . few TRBV13 TGTGCCAGCAGCCTCTATAGTAGGGAGACCCAGTACTTC CASSLYSRETQYF